The present T cell receptor (beta chain) was sequenced within a study of control samples from healthy donors and cancer patients. Germline CDR1 reads SGHTA; CDR2 reads FQGTGA. The CDR3 consists of 15 residues. Trimming cost V 5 bases and J 1 base, with 14 bases left between them. Clones were read by immunoSEQ multiplex PCR, and TCRdb kept only the in-frame ones, dropping some. The table lists 250,000 to 300,000 clones, about 80% of them singletons. This receptor was identified in an older woman with lung cancer. The chain links TRBV7-3 to TRBJ2-5; a possible D gene is TRBD2 (5 bases). Sequenced: PBMCs. CDR3 bases: TGTGCCAGCAGCCCTGCGGGCACGACCCAAGAGACCCAGTACTTC. Protein sequence: CASSPAGTTQETQYF.